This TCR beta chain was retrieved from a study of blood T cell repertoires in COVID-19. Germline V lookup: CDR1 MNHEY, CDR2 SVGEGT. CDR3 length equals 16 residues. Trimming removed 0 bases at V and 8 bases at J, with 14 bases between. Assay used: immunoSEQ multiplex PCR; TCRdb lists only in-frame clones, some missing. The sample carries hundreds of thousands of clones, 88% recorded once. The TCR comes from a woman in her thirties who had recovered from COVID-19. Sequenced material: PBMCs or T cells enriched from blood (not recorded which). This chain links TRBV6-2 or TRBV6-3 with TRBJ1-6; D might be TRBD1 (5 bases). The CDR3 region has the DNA TGTGCCAGCAGTTACTCGATTCGTGGCAGGGATTCACCCCTCCACTTT. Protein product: CASSYSIRGRDSPLHF.